This TCR beta chain stems from a study of OX40 agonist ivuxolimab in advanced cancers. On the study more broadly: Every 2 weeks, patients received ivuxolimab intravenously, dosed at 0.01 to 10 mg/kg. The study, taken as a whole, reports: Antigen specificity of clonally expanded peripheral T cells was not established.

Repertoires were generated with immunoSEQ multiplex PCR, while TCRdb's copy carries only in-frame clones and drops some. The sample has 35,000 to 50,000 clones, approximately 91% seen once. As concerns this clone: Its matching antigen is unknown.

Germline-derived CDR1 and CDR2 are SGHTA and FQGTGA. V shed 5 bases and J 8 bases; nucleotides not matched to a gene: 14. CDR3 length: 16 amino acids. Material: CD4+ or CD8+ T cells sorted from blood, obtained in a trial of the OX40 agonist ivuxolimab. This clonotype was sampled from an adult with an advanced solid tumor such as melanoma, head and neck, liver or kidney cancer. This rearrangement joins TRBV7-3 to TRBJ2-1; TRBD2 agrees at 8 bases. CDR3 loop: CASSGGTSNRGDEQFF. The CDR3 DNA is TGTGCCAGCAGCGGGGGGACTAGTAATAGAGGCGATGAGCAGTTCTTC. The full variable domain, in which reference TRBV7-3 and TRBJ2-1 provide the parts outside the CDR3, is GAGVSQTPSNKVTEKGKYVELRCDPISGHTALYWYRQSLGQGPEFLIYFQGTGAADDSGLPNDRFFAVRPEGSVSTLKIQRTERGDSAVYLCASSGGTSNRGDEQFFGPGTRLTVL.